Each of the 10 T cell receptor beta chains below was sequenced from the same sample in a study of breast tumors, draining lymph nodes, adjacent tissues. Samples came from axillary lymph nodes draining the breast cancer. TCRdb processed the multiplex PCR reads anew with MiXCR; each CDR3 protein has one entry. The table includes around 120,000 distinct CDR3 sequences, approximately 20% detected once. Sequenced: axillary lymph node tissue. The receptor set was obtained from a female donor with breast cancer. Some clones in this sample may be carry-over from other donors' samples.

This clonotype was seen repeatedly, ten times or more. The chain carries TRBV20-1 and TRBJ1-2, with TRBD1 matching 8 bases. The germline V gene encodes CDR1 DFQATT and CDR2 SNEGSKA (reference sequence). V lost 1 base, J lost 0 bases, and 4 bases stayed unmatched. CDR3 length: 15 residues. CDR3 amino acids: CSARGTGKTNYGYTF. The CDR3 region has the DNA TGCAGTGCTAGAGGGACAGGGAAGACTAACTATGGCTACACCTTC.

This clonotype has a handful of counts. This rearrangement joins TRBV27 to TRBJ2-3; 10 bases map to TRBD2. The germline V gene has CDR1 MNHEY and CDR2 SMNVEV (reference sequence). This CDR3 spans 15 amino acids. Germline trimming cut 5 bases from V and 3 bases from J; bases unmatched to any gene: 5. The CDR3 reads CASSHTSGKTDTQYF. The CDR3 region has the DNA TGTGCCAGCAGTCACACTAGCGGGAAAACAGATACGCAGTATTTT.

Concerning this clonotype itself: Given a much more abundant clone one base away, this may be a read error. The V and J genes are TRBV6-1 and TRBJ1-5; D is ambiguous. Germline lookup yields CDR1 MNHNS and CDR2 SASEGT. This CDR3 spans 14 amino acids. CDR3 sequence reads: CAGSESGYNQPQHF. As DNA, the CDR3 is TGTGCCGGCAGTGAATCGGGGTACAATCAGCCCCAGCATTTT.

This clonotype was seen repeatedly, ten times or more. V is TRBV3-1 and J is TRBJ2-7; D not resolved. The CDR3 consists of 11 residues. From germline, CDR1 is LGHDT and CDR2 YNNKEL (reference sequence). The V end was cut by 7 bases, the J end by 3 bases, with 7 bases between. The CDR3 region has the DNA TGTGCCAGCATCGCGGACTACGAGCAGTACTTC. It encodes CASIADYEQYF.

This clonotype was found many times. The V gene is TRBV6-1, the J gene TRBJ2-2; 7 bases line up with TRBD2. V lost 8 bases and J lost 0; bases outside the gene matches: 6. This CDR3 has 15 residues. Germline V gives CDR1 MNHNS, CDR2 SASEGT. CDR3 sequence reads: CASQAGPANTGELFF. CDR3 sequence (DNA): TGTGCCAGCCAAGCGGGGCCCGCGAACACCGGGGAGCTGTTTTTT.

This clonotype was picked up many times. This chain joins TRBV11-2 and TRBJ2-3, with D perhaps matching TRBD2 (6 bases). Germline V gene lookup returns CDR1 SGHAT and CDR2 FQNNGV. The V gene lost 0 bases and the J gene lost 5 bases, with 6 bases spanning the gap. CDR3 size: 13 residues. Here the CDR3 DNA reads TGTGCCAGCAGCTTAGAGGGGGGAGATACGCAGTATTTT. Its translation: CASSLEGGDTQYF. Looking up the rest from reference TRBV11-2 and TRBJ2-3 gives the full variable domain: EAGVAQSPRYKIIEKRQSVAFWCNPISGHATLYWYQQILGQGPKLLIQFQNNGVVDDSQLPKDRFSAERLKGVDSTLKIQPAKLEDSAVYLCASSLEGGDTQYFGPGTRLTVL.

This clonotype was seen a single time. CDR3 nucleotide sequence: TGTGCCAGCAGCCAATCGGAGGCCCAGTACTTC. It codes for CASSQSEAQYF. The chain joins TRBV3-1 to TRBJ2-5; possible D gene TRBD2, 5 bases. The V gene's germline CDR1 is LGHDT and CDR2 YNNKEL (reference sequence). Trimming shortened V by 2 bases and J by 9 bases, and 7 bases separated the two germline ends. The length of the CDR3 is 11 residues.

This clonotype was recorded at least ten times. The chain couples TRBV9 to TRBJ2-2; TRBD2 matches at 8 bases. This CDR3 region has 18 residues. Germline loops: CDR1 SGDLS, CDR2 YYNGEE. V lost 1 base and J lost 4; bases outside the gene matches: 12. The CDR3 here is CASSVYREGSFSTGELFF. The CDR3 DNA sequence: TGTGCCAGCAGCGTATACCGGGAGGGATCGTTTAGCACCGGGGAGCTGTTTTTT.

In this sample, this clonotype turned up many times. The chain couples TRBV7-2 to TRBJ2-5; 11 nucleotides line up with TRBD1. Germline CDR1 SGHTA, CDR2 FQGNSA. The trim removed 5 bases at V and 4 bases at J, leaving 9 bases unmatched. This CDR3 comprises 16 residues. CDR3 nucleotides: TGTGCCAGCAGCATGACCGGGACAGGGGGGGGAGAGACCCAGTACTTC. It encodes CASSMTGTGGGETQYF.

This clonotype was counted between two and nine times. At one of its ends the junction is not consistent with the germline gene, which may arise from a read error. The V gene is TRBV5-4, the J gene TRBJ1-4; 7 bases match TRBD1. The CDR3 runs to 14 residues. Germline V gene data show CDR1 as SGHNT and CDR2 as YYREEE (reference sequence). This CDR3 is CASSRDSTKEKLFF. The DNA for the CDR3 is TGTGCCAGCAGTCGGGACAGCACTAAAGAAAAACTGTTTTTT.